Reported below is one TCR beta chain. Profiling relied on immunoSEQ multiplex PCR, and the TCRdb table lists in-frame clones only, not all of them. The sample consists of fewer than 250,000 clones, 83% of them appearing once. The record originates from a study of blood T cell repertoires in COVID-19. Study information: The cDNA or gDNA used as material had been derived from T cells, B-cell-depleted T cells, or PBMCs.

Sequencing was carried out using peripheral blood. This sequence was found in a woman aged 40 to 55 with active or convalescent COVID-19.

The DNA for the CDR3 is TGTGCCAGCAGTTTGGCAGGGGCGCATAATGGCTACACCTTC. Its translation: CASSLAGAHNGYTF. V usage is TRBV27 and J usage is TRBJ1-2; the D gene is possibly TRBD1 (6 bases). This CDR3 region has 14 residues. V lost 3 bases and J lost 6, with 14 bases in between. Germline V gene data show CDR1 as MNHEY and CDR2 as SMNVEV (reference sequence).